This T cell receptor beta chain was sequenced during a study of long-term antiretroviral therapy in people with HIV. Each HIV participant was treated in the United States. On this clone itself: What it binds is unknown.

The authors ran the immunoSEQ assay, v3.0, at survey level. TCRdb's copy holds only in-frame clones and misses some; the assay was immunoSEQ multiplex PCR. The sample has about 19,000 clones, over 80% seen once. Whole-study findings and limits: After ART, diversity increased yet remained lower than transplant donor controls. Repertoire dominance by clones expanded before ART was seen at all time points.

Sequences were derived from unsorted PBMCs, sampled 2.1 years after starting antiretroviral therapy. The TCR originated in a man aged 18 to 29 with HIV.

The DNA of the CDR3 is TGTGCCACCAGCAGAGACAGGGGTCGGGGAAACACCATATATTTT. It specifies CATSRDRGRGNTIYF. The rearrangement uses TRBV15 and TRBJ1-3; D may be TRBD1 (6 bases). With 0 bases removed from V and 4 bases from J, the gap between germline ends came to 10 bases. Germline lookup yields CDR1 LNHNV and CDR2 YYDKDF (reference sequence). The CDR3 length is 15 residues.